One sample yielded the 21 T cell receptor beta chains listed below, sequenced in a study of T-cell reconstitution after alpha-beta-depleted transplantation in children. TCRbeta library preparation incorporated unique molecular identifiers. TCRdb used MiXCR to reprocess the PCR reads, holding one entry per CDR3 protein. The table has some 500,000 distinct CDR3 sequences, approximately 16% seen once; the top ten hold more than 2.5%. The input for sequencing was PBMCs from the stem cell graft donor, taken from the stem cell graft. These receptors were collected from a human donor who donated a stem cell graft to a child with acute lymphoblastic leukemia.

The rearrangement joins TRBV12-5 to TRBJ1-1; D is undetermined. V was trimmed by 4 bases and J by 0 bases, leaving 15 bases between them. The CDR3 consists of 16 residues. In germline, CDR1 is LGHNT, CDR2 FRNRAP. In DNA, the CDR3 is TGTGCTAGTGGTTCGTTTATTTCGACTGTGAACACTGAAGCTTTCTTT. It encodes CASGSFISTVNTEAFF.

The chain joins TRBV29-1 to TRBJ2-3; TRBD1 aligns across 8 bases. This CDR3 has 12 residues. Germline V CDR1 and CDR2: SQVTM, ANQGSEA. Trimming took 6 bases from V and 2 from J; bases not matched to a gene: 1. The CDR3 is CSVDRDTDTQYF. As DNA, the CDR3 is TGCAGCGTGGACAGGGACACAGATACGCAGTATTTT.

V and J are TRBV4-2 and TRBJ2-7; D remains unclear. The CDR3 totals 13 residues. Germline V gene data show CDR1 as LGHNA and CDR2 as YNFKEQ. The germline V and J ends were trimmed by 1 base and 3 bases, with 7 bases remaining between them. CDR3 residues: CASSQAESYEQYF. The CDR3 coding sequence is TGTGCCAGCAGCCAAGCGGAGAGCTACGAGCAGTACTTC.

The J gene is TRBJ1-1, the V gene TRBV3-1; no reliable D call. With 5 bases removed from V and 6 bases from J, the gap between germline ends came to 13 bases. Germline V lookup: CDR1 LGHDT, CDR2 YNNKEL (reference sequence). The CDR3 length is 13 residues. For the CDR3, the DNA is TGTGCCAGCAGCGTCCGCGACTGGGCTGAAGCTTTCTTT. Its translation is CASSVRDWAEAFF.

V usage is TRBV30 and J usage is TRBJ2-1, with D hard to call. CDR3 length: 12 amino acids. Trimming removed 3 bases from V and 7 bases from J, with 10 bases in between. Germline lookup yields CDR1 GTSNPN and CDR2 SVGIG (reference sequence). This chain's CDR3 is CAWRWWGNEQFF. In nucleotides, the CDR3 is TGTGCCTGGAGATGGTGGGGAAATGAGCAGTTCTTC.

V and J are TRBV29-1 and TRBJ2-5, with D tentatively TRBD1 or TRBD2 (5 bases each). CDR3 size: 14 residues. The ends were cut back, 7 bases at V and 5 bases at J, with 20 bases in the middle. Germline lookup yields CDR1 SQVTM and CDR2 ANQGSEA. CDR3 protein: CSARTWGEGETQYF. The CDR3 DNA follows: TGCAGCGCTCGGACTTGGGGCGAAGGGGAGACCCAGTACTTC.

The chain uses TRBV6-5 and TRBJ2-5; TRBD1 or TRBD2 may be the D gene (5 bases each). Germline V gives CDR1 MNHEY, CDR2 SVGAGI. CDR3 length: 14 residues. V dropped 0 bases and J dropped 9 bases, with 14 bases sitting between them. The CDR3 region is CASSYSRNLGAQYF. CDR3 nucleotides: TGTGCCAGCAGTTACTCGAGGAATTTGGGGGCCCAGTACTTC.

The chain joins TRBV2 to TRBJ2-7; a possible D gene is TRBD2 (5 bases). The germline gives CDR1 SNHLY, CDR2 FYNNEI. CDR3 length: 13 amino acids. The ends were cut back, 6 bases at V and 0 bases at J, with 9 bases in the middle. CDR3 sequence (DNA): TGTGCCAGCAGGCGGGTTAGCTCCTACGAGCAGTACTTC. It specifies CASRRVSSYEQYF.

This clonotype was observed a few times. The chain employs TRBV12-3 or TRBV12-4 and TRBJ1-2, with TRBD1 matching 7 bases. J lost 2 bases, V lost 7 bases, and 10 bases had no gene match. The CDR3 extends over 15 amino acids. Here the CDR3 DNA reads TGTGCCAGCACCTTAAACAGGGGCGTCAACTATGGCTACACCTTC. Residues: CASTLNRGVNYGYTF.

This clonotype was observed at least ten times. The CDR3 region has the DNA TGTGCCAGCATCTCCGGGGCCTACAATGAGCAGTTCTTC. It yields the protein CASISGAYNEQFF. The gene calls are TRBV12-3 or TRBV12-4 and TRBJ2-1, with D tentatively TRBD2 (5 bases). Between the trimmed V and J ends, which lost 7 bases and 2 bases, there was a span of 9 bases. This CDR3 comprises 13 residues.

The chain combines TRBV12-3 or TRBV12-4 with TRBJ2-2, with D perhaps assigned TRBD1 or TRBD2 (5 bases each). This CDR3 is 16 amino acids long. V was shortened by 5 bases and J by 0 bases, with 13 bases between the two germline ends. CDR3 DNA: TGTGCCAGCAGTCGGTCTCGGGGACCGAACACCGGGGAGCTGTTTTTT. This gives the protein CASSRSRGPNTGELFF.

This clonotype turned up a few times. The chain combines TRBV4-2 with TRBJ2-2; 7 nucleotides match TRBD2. Trimming cost V 9 bases and J 4 bases; bases outside gene matches: 17. Germline lookup yields CDR1 LGHNA and CDR2 YNFKEQ. The CDR3 loop spans 17 amino acids. The CDR3 protein is CARPRPRENLTTGELFF. As DNA, the CDR3 is TGTGCCAGGCCACGACCGCGGGAGAATCTCACCACCGGGGAGCTGTTTTTT.

The chain carries TRBV7-9 and TRBJ2-3; TRBD1 matches at 8 bases. Germline lookup yields CDR1 SEHNR and CDR2 FQNEAQ (reference sequence). The CDR3 is made up of 16 amino acids. V shed 5 bases, J shed 4 bases, and the junction held 11 bases outside the gene matches. The CDR3 here is CASSRGGRGLADTQYF. CDR3 sequence (DNA): TGTGCCAGCAGCCGAGGGGGCAGGGGGCTGGCAGATACGCAGTATTTT.

This clonotype was detected only a few times. Written as DNA, the CDR3 is TGTGCCAGCAGCGGTGGGGGGGGGCTCTCCAAAAACATTCAGTACTTC. It encodes CASSGGGGLSKNIQYF. The chain combines TRBV9 with TRBJ2-4; possibly TRBD2 for D (7 bases). The CDR3 totals 16 residues. The V gene's germline CDR1 is SGDLS and CDR2 YYNGEE. Trimming removed 3 bases at V and 2 bases at J, with 15 bases between.

This clonotype occurred once. This chain joins TRBV7-9 and TRBJ1-1; the D is unclear. This CDR3 has 10 amino acids. Germline V gives CDR1 SEHNR, CDR2 FQNEAQ (reference sequence). V was trimmed by 10 bases and J by 4 bases, leaving 7 bases between them. CDR3 loop: CAMGSTEAFF. DNA for the CDR3: TGTGCCATGGGGTCCACTGAAGCTTTCTTT.

The chain has TRBV5-1 and TRBJ2-5, with a weak D call TRBD1 (5 bases). CDR1 and CDR2 (germline): SGHRS, YFSETQ. V was pared by 0 bases and J by 5 bases, with 11 bases between. There are 14 residues in the CDR3. The CDR3 spells CASSLETVAETQYF. The CDR3 bases are TGCGCCAGCAGCTTGGAGACAGTCGCGGAGACCCAGTACTTC.

The chain joins TRBV3-1 to TRBJ2-5; D not certain. V was shortened by 7 bases and J by 5 bases, with 14 bases between the two germline ends. The V gene's germline CDR1 is LGHDT and CDR2 YNNKEL (reference sequence). The CDR3 is 13 amino acids. CDR3 DNA sequence: TGTGCCAGCACCACGTTGGGATGGGAGACCCAGTACTTC. It is translated as CASTTLGWETQYF.

The chain links TRBV10-2 to TRBJ1-2; D possibly corresponds to TRBD1 (5 bases). Per the germline V gene, CDR1 is WSHSY and CDR2 is SAAADI. Trimming removed 8 bases from V and 8 bases from J, with 12 bases in between. This CDR3 has 11 amino acids. CDR3 protein: CASAEGSGYTF. The DNA of the CDR3 is TGCGCCAGCGCCGAGGGGTCAGGCTACACCTTC.

There are a few counts of this clonotype. This chain joins TRBV6-5 and TRBJ2-1, with 7 bases identical to TRBD2. The CDR3 has 16 residues. Germline lookup yields CDR1 MNHEY and CDR2 SVGAGI. J gave up 7 bases and V 0 bases, and 9 bases lay outside the gene matches. CDR3 residues: CASSYSSGLGGNEQFF. The CDR3 region has the DNA TGTGCCAGCAGTTACTCGAGCGGACTAGGAGGTAATGAGCAGTTCTTC.

The rearrangement links TRBV18 to TRBJ2-7; 9 bases match TRBD2. CDR3 size: 17 residues. V shed 1 base and J 5 bases; nucleotides not matched to a gene: 12. Germline V CDR1 and CDR2: KGHSH, LQKENI. This CDR3 reads CASSPRSLVAGVHEQYF. CDR3 sequence (DNA): TGTGCCAGCTCACCACGTAGCCTAGTAGCGGGAGTCCACGAGCAGTACTTC.

This clonotype was seen a handful of times. V usage is TRBV9 and J usage is TRBJ2-3; D remains unclear. Trimming took off 2 bases at V and 9 bases at J, with 10 bases between the two ends. This CDR3 is built from 12 residues. Germline CDR1 and CDR2: SGDLS and YYNGEE. The CDR3, as DNA: TGTGCCAGCAGCGTGGGGATGGGGACGCAGTATTTT. Protein sequence: CASSVGMGTQYF.